This is a list of T cell receptor beta chains from one sample in a study of T cell responses to AZD1222 COVID-19 vaccine. This table comes from immunoSEQ multiplex PCR, and its TCRdb copy is limited to in-frame clones, with some not included. The table includes 150,000 to 200,000 clones, approximately 90% detected once. Sample: peripheral blood, taken 28 days after the second AZD1222 dose. These receptors were collected from an adult who received the AZD1222 COVID-19 vaccine. CDR3s include the opening cysteine and the closing phenylalanine or tryptophan. A D gene is named only where the DNA matches it firmly. Size tells how often a clone was seen (once, few, many) or the class of an expanded clone, and some rows leave it out.

TRBV23-1	TRBD1	many	TRBJ2-1	TGCGCCAGCAGTCTGGGCCAGGGGGTACCCATTTTCTCCTACAATGAGCAGTTCTTC	CASSLGQGVPIFSYNEQFF
TRBV19	.	.	TRBJ2-4	TGTGCCAGTAGTCCGGGACAAATTAGCCAAAACATTCAGTACTTC	CASSPGQISQNIQYF
TRBV5-1	TRBD1	.	TRBJ2-3	TGCGCCAGCAGCGAGGGGGACAGGGAAGCCACAGATACGCAGTATTTT	CASSEGDREATDTQYF
TRBV12-5	.	.	TRBJ2-7	TGTGCTAGTGGTCCTGGCCGGGCGCAGGTCTACGAGCAGTACTTC	CASGPGRAQVYEQYF
TRBV11-2	.	.	TRBJ2-7	TGTGCCAGCAGCATCAACGAGGGCAGGGGCAGGTACGAGCAGTACTTC	CASSINEGRGRYEQYF
TRBV11-2	TRBD1	few	TRBJ1-2	TGTGCCAGCAGCCCGGGACAGGGTATGCTCGGCTACACCTTC	CASSPGQGMLGYTF
TRBV5-4	TRBD1	.	TRBJ2-3	TGTGCCAGCAGTGGACAGGGTCGATCAGATACGCAGTATTTT	CASSGQGRSDTQYF
TRBV7-9	TRBD1	once	TRBJ1-1	TGTGCCAGCAGCCCAGGGGACAGACAGAACACTGAAGCTTTCTTT	CASSPGDRQNTEAFF
TRBV6-1	.	.	TRBJ1-4	TGTGCCAGCAGTGAAGGAGGCAGGAGAGGCGAAAAACTGTTTTTT	CASSEGGRRGEKLFF
TRBV2	TRBD1	.	TRBJ1-2	TGTGCCAGCCTACCGACAGGGGAAGATGGCTACACCTTC	CASLPTGEDGYTF
TRBV5-1	.	.	TRBJ1-2	TGCGCCAGCAGCTTGGACAGACCCTATGGCTACACCTTC	CASSLDRPYGYTF
TRBV4-1	.	few	TRBJ2-7	TGCGCCAGCAGCCAAGTGCCCAGCGGGCTAGCCTACGAGCAGTACTTC	CASSQVPSGLAYEQYF
TRBV29-1	.	.	TRBJ1-1	TGCAGCGTGGCCCCCGGGGGACCCGATTACACTGAAGCTTTCTTT	CSVAPGGPDYTEAFF
TRBV10-1	.	once	TRBJ1-5	TGCGCCAGCAGCGGACGGAGGAAACACAATCAGCCCCAGCATTTT	CASSGRRKHNQPQHF
TRBV3-1/TRBV3-2	TRBD1	.	TRBJ1-2	TGTGCCAGCAGCCAAAGCCCGACAGGGACCAACTATGGCTACACCTTC	CASSQSPTGTNYGYTF
TRBV5-1	.	.	TRBJ2-7	TGCGCCAGCAGCTTGGTGACGCCGCAGGGATCCTACGAGCAGTACTTC	CASSLVTPQGSYEQYF
TRBV6-5	.	once	TRBJ2-5	TGTGCCAGCAGTTACGGGACTGTGGGAGAGACCCAGTACTTC	CASSYGTVGETQYF
TRBV27	.	.	TRBJ2-1	TGTGCCAGCAGTTTGGGCTGGCAGTCTAATGAGCAGTTCTTC	CASSLGWQSNEQFF
TRBV12-3/TRBV12-4	.	once	TRBJ2-7	TGTGCCAGCGGAGATACAGGTTCCTACGAGCAGTACTTC	CASGDTGSYEQYF
TRBV28	.	.	TRBJ2-1	TGTGCCAGCAGTTTATCTCGGGGCCACGATGAGCAGTTCTTC	CASSLSRGHDEQFF
TRBV28	.	few	TRBJ1-3	TGTGCCAGCAGTTTTCCGGTTGGAAACACCATATATTTT	CASSFPVGNTIYF
TRBV30	TRBD1	.	TRBJ1-1	TGTGCCTACGGACAGGGGTGGACTGAAGCTTTCTTT	CAYGQGWTEAFF
TRBV30	.	.	TRBJ1-1	TGTGCCTGGAGTGTACTTGCGGGGCAGAACACTGAAGCTTTCTTT	CAWSVLAGQNTEAFF
TRBV15	.	.	TRBJ1-2	TGTGCCACCAGCAGAGAAAAATCCGGGTTTAACTATGGCTACACCTTC	CATSREKSGFNYGYTF
TRBV6-5	.	.	TRBJ1-4	TGTGCCAGCAGCCGCAGCTGGGAGAATGAAAAACTGTTTTTT	CASSRSWENEKLFF
TRBV10-3	TRBD1	.	TRBJ1-2	TGTGCCATCAAGGGGACAGAGCTTAAGGATGGCTACACCTTC	CAIKGTELKDGYTF
TRBV6-5	TRBD2	.	TRBJ2-7	TGTGCCTCCGGGGCGGGGGTCCCCTACGAGCAGTACTTC	CASGAGVPYEQYF
TRBV6-5	.	.	TRBJ1-2	TGTGCCAGCAGTTCCGGAGGGACGGCGAACTATGGCTACACCTTC	CASSSGGTANYGYTF
TRBV5-6	TRBD1	.	TRBJ1-5	TGTGCCAGCAGCTCCCGGGACAGGGGGGGAGGGCAGCCCCAGCATTTT	CASSSRDRGGGQPQHF
TRBV18	TRBD1	.	TRBJ1-1	TGTGCCAGCTCACCCCAGGGGGCAGTCAGCACTGAAGCTTTCTTT	CASSPQGAVSTEAFF
TRBV30	.	.	TRBJ1-3	TGTGCCTGGAGTGTACCTGGGGGGTCTGGAAACACCATATATTTT	CAWSVPGGSGNTIYF
TRBV4-2	TRBD1	.	TRBJ1-1	TGTGCCAGCAGCCAATTGGCCCGGGACAGGGCGAACACTGAAGCTTTCTTT	CASSQLARDRANTEAFF
TRBV6-6	.	.	TRBJ1-6	TGTGCCAGCAATCTATCCGGTAAACCGGGACGGAATTTTTCACCCCTCCACTTT	CASNLSGKPGRNFSPLHF
TRBV2	TRBD1	.	TRBJ1-4	TGTGCCAACACAGGGGCAACTAATGAAAAACTGTTTTTT	CANTGATNEKLFF
TRBV5-1	TRBD1	.	TRBJ2-7	TGCGCCAGCAGCCCGGGGGACAGGCCCTACGAGCAGTACTTC	CASSPGDRPYEQYF
TRBV29-1	TRBD2	.	TRBJ2-2	TGCAGCACCTCCCGGGACTACCCGAACACCGGGGAGCTGTTTTTT	CSTSRDYPNTGELFF
TRBV9	.	.	TRBJ2-7	TGTGCCAGCAGCAGCGACGGATACGAGCAGTACTTC	CASSSDGYEQYF
TRBV20-1	.	once	TRBJ1-1	TGCAGTGCTAGTAAAGGGACAATGAACACTGAAGCTTTCTTT	CSASKGTMNTEAFF
TRBV11-2	.	.	TRBJ1-5	TGTGCCAGCAGCTTAGGGGCGGCCCAAGGGTACCCCCAGCATTTT	CASSLGAAQGYPQHF
TRBV5-1	.	once	TRBJ1-4	TGCGCCAGCACCATCTCGAGGTCGGGTAATGAAAAACTGTTTTTT	CASTISRSGNEKLFF
TRBV12-3/TRBV12-4	.	.	TRBJ2-4	TGTGCCAGCAGTCCCACAGGGTACATTCAGTACTTC	CASSPTGYIQYF
TRBV2	.	.	TRBJ2-3	TGTGCCAGCAGTGAGAACAGCGGACGCACAGATACGCAGTATTTT	CASSENSGRTDTQYF
TRBV28	.	.	TRBJ1-6	TGTGCCAGCAGTTTGGGGCTGGGGGGATCACCCCTCCACTTT	CASSLGLGGSPLHF
TRBV7-2	.	once	TRBJ1-2	TGTGCCAGCAGTCAATCGGGTCCTACCGCTAACTATGGCTACACCTTC	CASSQSGPTANYGYTF
TRBV9	TRBD2	.	TRBJ2-1	TGTGCCAGCAGCCCCGGGACTAGCGCCTACAATGAGCAGTTCTTC	CASSPGTSAYNEQFF
TRBV7-2	.	.	TRBJ2-7	TGTGCCAGCAGTTCATTCGGACAGCCCTACGAGCAGTACTTC	CASSSFGQPYEQYF
TRBV20-1	TRBD2	.	TRBJ2-3	TGCAGTGCTAGTCGCCTAGCGGGGAGCACAGATACGCAGTATTTT	CSASRLAGSTDTQYF
TRBV3-1/TRBV3-2	.	.	TRBJ2-7	TGTGCCAGCAGCCAAGGATGGGCTCGCGAGCAGTACTTC	CASSQGWAREQYF
TRBV5-1	.	.	TRBJ2-7	TGCGCCAGCAGTAGGGACCTCTACGAGCAGTACTTC	CASSRDLYEQYF
TRBV6-2/TRBV6-3	.	.	TRBJ2-1	TGTGCCAGCAGTTACCAAGCGCTAGGGGTGGGTGAGCAGTTCTTC	CASSYQALGVGEQFF
TRBV28	.	.	TRBJ1-1	TGTGCCAGCTGTAATGGGGGAGTAGACACTGAAGCTTTCTTT	CASCNGGVDTEAFF
TRBV30	.	few	TRBJ1-3	TGTGCCTGGAGTGTAGGCAGGGGTGACACCATATATTTT	CAWSVGRGDTIYF